This TCR beta chain is from a study of blood T cell repertoires in COVID-19 (dated by TCRdb to about 2020). Describing the broader study: The collaborator samples originated in the United States, Italy and Spain and spanned the acute and convalescent phases of COVID-19. The prospective study material was composed of cDNA or gDNA derived from T cells, B-cell-depleted T cells, or PBMCs. The dataset comprised deeply sampled blood TCRbeta repertoires from subjects exposed to, actively infected with, or recovered from COVID-19. The repertoires were released in a freely available public database meant as a resource for research on the immune response to SARS-CoV-2. Samples came from the ongoing ImmuneRACE study (first 160 participants) plus 1,254 subjects from 6 global collaborators. A de-identified subject ID, COVID-19 status, age in years and sex were almost always included in the sample metadata. Where available, HLA class I and class II types were taken from metadata supplied by the sample provider and were not determined by assay-based typing. Beyond this particular receptor, the publication reports: How much clinical and demographic metadata was included differed by source and by participant, and the metadata was provided uncurated.

TCRbeta CDR3 regions were amplified from genomic DNA using the immunoSEQ Assay, a bias-controlled multiplex PCR. The original methods were these. Nucleated cell counts per sample were estimated from amplification of reference gene primers within the assay. To quantify the absolute abundance of each unique TCRbeta CDR3 rearrangement, sequence reads were collapsed and filtered. Productive Simpson clonality was computed per sample as the square root of Simpson's diversity index over productive rearrangements. In its TCRdb copy, this immuneACCESS table keeps in-frame sequences only and misses some clones. Where compared with another copy, unresolved V genes explain less than half of these, and the others have no known cause. Clonal size and the V and J genes are those of that table, whereas D and trimming came from the DNA. Present in this sample are fewer than 65,000 clones, 70% to 80% of which were seen just once. Roughly 25% of the sample lies in the top ten.

In its sample, this clone was seen a few times. The target of this receptor is not known. Per-nucleotide qualities are absent, and no much larger clonotype sits a single base away. Collaborating institutions collected whole blood in K2EDTA tubes following their own protocols. For TCRbeta analysis, collaborators shipped samples in one of three forms: frozen whole blood, isolated PBMCs, or DNA extracted from either of those sample types. The sequencing sample was made of peripheral blood. The receptor comes from a man in his 70s with acute or convalescent COVID-19.

DNA sequence: TGTGCCAGCAGTGAGTCTGAATCCGGGACAGGACGGTACTTC. Its amino acids are CASSESESGTGRYF. The V and J genes are TRBV2 and TRBJ2-4, with TRBD1 identical over 8 junction bases. The CDR1 and CDR2 encoded by the germline V gene are SNHLY and FYNNEI. Trimming accounts for 3 bases at V and 15 bases at J, while the number of junction bases matched to no gene is 13. There are 14 amino acids in the CDR3, from cysteine to phenylalanine inclusive. The kept DNA is CDR3 alone, 42 bases in frame from the first base.